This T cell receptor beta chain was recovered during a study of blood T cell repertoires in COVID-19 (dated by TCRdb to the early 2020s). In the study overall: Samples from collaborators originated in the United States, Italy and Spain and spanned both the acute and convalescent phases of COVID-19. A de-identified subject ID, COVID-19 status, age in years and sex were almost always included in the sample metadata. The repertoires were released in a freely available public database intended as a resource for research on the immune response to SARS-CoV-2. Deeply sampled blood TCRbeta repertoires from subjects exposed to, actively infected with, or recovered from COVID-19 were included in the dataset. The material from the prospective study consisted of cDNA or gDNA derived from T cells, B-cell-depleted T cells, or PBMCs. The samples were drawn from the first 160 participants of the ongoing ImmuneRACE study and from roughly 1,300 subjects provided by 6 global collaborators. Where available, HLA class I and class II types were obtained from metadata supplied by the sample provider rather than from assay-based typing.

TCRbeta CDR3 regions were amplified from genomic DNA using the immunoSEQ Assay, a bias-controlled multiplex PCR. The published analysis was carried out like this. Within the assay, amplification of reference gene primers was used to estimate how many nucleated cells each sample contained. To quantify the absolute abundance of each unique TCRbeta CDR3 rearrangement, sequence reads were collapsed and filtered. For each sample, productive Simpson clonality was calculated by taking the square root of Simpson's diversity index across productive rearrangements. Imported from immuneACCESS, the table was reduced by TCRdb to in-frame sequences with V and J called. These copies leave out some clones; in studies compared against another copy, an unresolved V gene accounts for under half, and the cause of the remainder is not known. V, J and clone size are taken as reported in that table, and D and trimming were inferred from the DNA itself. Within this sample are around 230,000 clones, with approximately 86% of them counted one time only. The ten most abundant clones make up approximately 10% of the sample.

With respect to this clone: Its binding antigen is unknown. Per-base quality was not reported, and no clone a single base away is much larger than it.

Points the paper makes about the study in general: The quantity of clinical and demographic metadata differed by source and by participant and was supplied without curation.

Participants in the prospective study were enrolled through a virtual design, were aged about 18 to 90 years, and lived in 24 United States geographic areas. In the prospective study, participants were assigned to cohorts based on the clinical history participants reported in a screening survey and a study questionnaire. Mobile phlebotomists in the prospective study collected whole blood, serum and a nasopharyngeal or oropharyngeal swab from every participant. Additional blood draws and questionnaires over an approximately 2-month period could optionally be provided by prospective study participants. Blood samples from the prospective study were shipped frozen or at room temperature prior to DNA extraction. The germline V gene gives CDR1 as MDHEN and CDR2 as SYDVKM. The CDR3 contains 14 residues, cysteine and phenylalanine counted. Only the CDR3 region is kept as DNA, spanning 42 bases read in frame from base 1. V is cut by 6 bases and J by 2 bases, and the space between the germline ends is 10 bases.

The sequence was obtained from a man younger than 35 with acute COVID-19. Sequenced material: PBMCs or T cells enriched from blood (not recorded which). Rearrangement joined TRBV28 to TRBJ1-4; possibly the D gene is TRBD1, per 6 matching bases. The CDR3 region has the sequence CASRFGQTNEKLFF. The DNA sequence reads TGTGCCAGCAGGTTTGGACAGACTAATGAAAAACTGTTTTTT.